The following is a TCR beta chain sequence with its context. The table lists this clonotype with many counts. This receptor's antigen is unknown. No per-base quality is available; no much larger clone lies one base away. The data derive from a study of T cells in Graves' hyperthyroidism and ophthalmopathy (dated by TCRdb to about 2019). Background on the whole study: Peripheral blood samples were taken at the time of initial diagnosis, prior to any treatment. After sampling, hyperthyroidism patients received methimazole starting at 30 mg daily, and ophthalmopathy patients received high-dose intravenous methylprednisolone. Prospective prediction of ophthalmopathy was tested in an independent validation cohort of 18 to 20 hyperthyroidism patients and 17 patients who later progressed to ophthalmopathy. In several Graves' hyperthyroidism patients, the study also compared T-cell repertoires from thyroid tissue with T-cell repertoires from blood. To identify TCR V-J signatures that set the groups apart, the researchers used a discovery cohort of approximately 98 patients, made up of 40 to 45 with Graves' ophthalmopathy and about 60 with stable Graves' hyperthyroidism. According to the paper, TCR Vbeta CDR3 sequencing was carried out on about 140 peripheral blood samples, which came from around 43 ophthalmopathy, around 74 hyperthyroidism and roughly 17 progressor patients. The approximately 90 discovery patients were divided at random into training and test sets in a 7:3 ratio. Findings and caveats that apply to the study as a whole: In validation, the model predicted progression to ophthalmopathy a median of around 6.5 months before onset, with about 67% sensitivity and just under 75% specificity. Blood samples also contained most of the expanded thyroid clonotypes (frequency above 0.001), which suggests that blood repertoires may reflect thyroid immune responses. Ophthalmopathy was separated from stable hyperthyroidism by a 13 V-J signature model, with 85% to 90% sensitivity and about 81% specificity obtained in cross-validation and 80%/75% obtained in testing. No statistical method was used to set the sample size in advance, and investigators knew the group allocation.

Moderately to severely active disease, a Clinical Activity Score of at least 3, a NOSPECS grade of at least 4, and a duration under 3 months were present in ophthalmopathy patients. Any patient with an uncontrolled infection, another autoimmune disease, pregnancy or lactation was excluded. Diagnoses were based on clinical symptoms, serum thyroxine and TRAb, thyroid ultrasound and orbital computed tomography. PBMCs were isolated from approximately 10 ml of fresh peripheral blood by Ficoll-Paque density gradient centrifugation. Total RNA was extracted using Trizol reagent, and RNA quality was assessed on an Agilent 2100 Bioanalyzer. Trimming removed 0 bases from V and 4 bases from J; the gene matches leave 16 bases unexplained. The CDR3 runs 19 amino acids, cysteine and phenylalanine included. Only the CDR3 region is kept as DNA, spanning 57 bases read in frame from base 1. The germline V gene provides CDR1 LGHNA and CDR2 YNFKEQ.

The TCR beta CDR3 regions were amplified from the RNA transcripts. For the first round of RT-PCR on the TCR CDR3, the HTBI primer set was used together with the Qiagen OneStep RT-PCR kit. The libraries were constructed in a second round of multiplex PCR and then size-selected and purified. Libraries were sequenced paired-end with 100 bp reads on an Illumina HiSeq2000. The source study handled its data this way. Raw data were processed with SOAPnuke, discarding reads with adapters, uncalled bases, mean Phred below 15, or no exact constant-primer or identifier match. High-quality paired reads were merged with COPE v1.2.5, and unique nucleotide sequences were defined as clonotypes. Clonotypes were aligned to IMGT TRBV, TRBD and TRBJ reference segments using MiTCR v1.1. The analysis included only V-J combinations with a frequency above 0.0001, which together covered 99.2% of the repertoires. The TCS score was defined as F50 (clonal expansion) divided by E x V (chaos), with BLOSUM62-based TCRdist calculated between CDR3 peptides within each V-J. Welch's t-statistics and random forest reduced approximately 520 V-J features to fewer than 15, which were used in a naive Bayes classifier (R e1071). The similarity between thyroid and blood repertoires was quantified using the Morisita-Horn index. The raw public data were reprocessed by TCRdb itself: fastp quality trimming at Q25, MiXCR clonotype calling, in-frame beta chains only. Duplicate CDR3 protein sequences are folded into a single record with the most common DNA and genes. The V and J calls come from TCRdb's annotation, not from the publication. The sample has 550,000 to 700,000 distinct CDR3 sequences on record, around 15% of them singletons. Clones ranked in the top ten supply about 3.9% of the sample.

The source material was blood. The clonotype originates from a woman in her thirties or forties with Graves' ophthalmopathy. The chain links TRBV4-2 with TRBJ2-5, and TRBD2 matches 8 of the central bases. CDR3 reads: CASSQDPPGAGGRRETQYF. Read as DNA, the sequence is TGTGCCAGCAGCCAAGACCCCCCTGGGGCGGGCGGGAGGAGAGAGACCCAGTACTTC.